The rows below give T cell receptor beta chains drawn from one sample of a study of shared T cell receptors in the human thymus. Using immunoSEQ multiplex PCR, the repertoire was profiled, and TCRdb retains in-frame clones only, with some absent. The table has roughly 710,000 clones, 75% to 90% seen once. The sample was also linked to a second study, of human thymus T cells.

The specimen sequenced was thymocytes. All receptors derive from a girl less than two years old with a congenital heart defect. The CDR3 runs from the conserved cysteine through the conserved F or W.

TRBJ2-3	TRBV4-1	CASSQTSRLAGGSWRQYF
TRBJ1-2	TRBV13	CASSRGQGENGYTF
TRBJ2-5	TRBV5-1	CASSFLSGVQETQYF
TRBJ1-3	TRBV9	CASSAFKRGGMGDTIYF
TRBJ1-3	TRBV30	CARTMSSGNTIYF
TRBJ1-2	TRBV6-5	CASSFSRDSNYGYTF
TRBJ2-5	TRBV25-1	CASSDRTGGETQYF
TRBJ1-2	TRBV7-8	CASSLVLRREDGYTF
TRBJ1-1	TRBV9	CASRSIGTQEAFF
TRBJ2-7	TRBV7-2	CASSPGEGAYEQYF
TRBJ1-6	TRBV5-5	CASSRDFLSPLHF
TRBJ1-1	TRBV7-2	CASSTRTGNTEAFF
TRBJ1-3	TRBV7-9	CASSLEEQVSGNTIYF
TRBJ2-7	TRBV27	CASSAETGTYEQYF
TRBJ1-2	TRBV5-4	CASSPGTREGYGYTF
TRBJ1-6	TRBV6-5	CASSYSPGHNSPLHF
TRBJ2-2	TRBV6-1	CASSVGDRETGELFF
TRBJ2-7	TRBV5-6	CASSSVIGTHYEQYF
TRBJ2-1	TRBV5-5	CASSSSGLSSYNEQFF
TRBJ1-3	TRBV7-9	CASSSEQGSGNTIYF
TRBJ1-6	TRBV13	CASSVGRQGSPLHF
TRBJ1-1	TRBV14	CASSTREPTGQTSAEAFF
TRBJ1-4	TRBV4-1	CASSRSSGDEKLFF
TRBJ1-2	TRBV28	CASSSPGTGYGYTF
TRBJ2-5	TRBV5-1	CASRGAGTQYF
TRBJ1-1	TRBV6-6	CASSYSTTGTNTEAFF
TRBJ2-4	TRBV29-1	CSARGAPWTGGRLAKNIQYF
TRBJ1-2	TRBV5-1	CASSLPNYGYTF
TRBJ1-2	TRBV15	CATSRPQGAHGYTF
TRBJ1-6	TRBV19	CASSIQDMHNSPLHF
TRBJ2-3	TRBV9	CASSAGLASTDTQYF
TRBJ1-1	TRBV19	CASSTSGAVDRANTEAFF
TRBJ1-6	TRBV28	CASSLEGRDISDSPLHF
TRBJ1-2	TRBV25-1	CASSSENYGYTF
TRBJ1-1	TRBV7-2	CASSLDEDQGDDTEAFF
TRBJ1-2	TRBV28	CASGPPTDRAYYGYTF
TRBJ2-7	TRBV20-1	CSAPRGEQYF
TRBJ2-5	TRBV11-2	CASSWGQNQETQYF
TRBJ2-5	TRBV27	CASGLPLAGDSRAQYF
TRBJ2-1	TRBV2	CASLGLVDEQFF
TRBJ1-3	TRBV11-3	CASSPPQVLSGNTIYF
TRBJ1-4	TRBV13	CASSCRRSSGGVRTNEKLFF
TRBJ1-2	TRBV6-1	CASSDTDGYTF
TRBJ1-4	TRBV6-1	CASSDVLVEKLFF
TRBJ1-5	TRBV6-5	CASSYTGGLNQPQHF
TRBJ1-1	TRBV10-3	CAISGFGGQIGTEAFF
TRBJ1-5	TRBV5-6	CASSFKGVDQPQHF
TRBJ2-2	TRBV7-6	CASSLAPLSGVERNTGELFF
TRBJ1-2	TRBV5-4	CASSPDASLRRGYTF
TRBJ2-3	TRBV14	CASSQDSKRGPPTDTQYF
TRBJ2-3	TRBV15	CATSRDWGSGGGADTQYF
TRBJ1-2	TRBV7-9	CASSPLVSGGYTF
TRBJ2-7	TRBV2	CASSEVGAYEQYF